This entry is about one T cell receptor beta chain. Its antigen is still unknown. Profiling relied on immunoSEQ multiplex PCR, and the TCRdb table lists in-frame clones only, not all of them. Counted here are 15,000 to 20,000 clones, approximately 87% occurring once; the ten biggest clones make up 9.1%. The data belong to a study of T cells after posttransplantation cyclophosphamide. General study points: Skin or GI-infiltrating T cells shared few TRB sequences with blood. Donor-recipient repertoire similarity was low at 1-2 months, rising over year one.

Trimming removed 3 bases from V and 5 bases from J, with 10 bases in between. This CDR3 is built from 14 residues. Germline CDR1 is SGHAT and CDR2 is FQNNGV. The related graft donor's blood sample was taken on the day of bone marrow donation. The sample taken for sequencing was memory CD4+ T cells sorted from blood. The TCR sequence derives from a man aged 30-40 years in good health and a related stem cell transplant donor. J is TRBJ1-4 and V is TRBV11-2; no definite D call. The DNA of the CDR3 is TGTGCCAGCAGCTTGAACAATCTGAATGAAAAACTGTTTTTT. Residues: CASSLNNLNEKLFF.